The 22 T cell receptor beta chains in this list originate from one sample, sequenced in a study of cytomegalovirus exposure and HLA in healthy donors. Primers for the PCR totalled 60 Vbeta and 13 Jbeta. Sequencing was performed with immunoSEQ multiplex PCR; in TCRdb, only in-frame clones are kept and a portion is missing. The sample carries about 190,000 clones, about 80% recorded once. The sample was PBMCs. All receptors come from a woman aged 50 to 65 in good health and CMV-seropositive.

The chain employs TRBV18 and TRBJ2-1; D gene ambiguous. This CDR3 has 12 amino acids. Germline CDR1 is KGHSH and CDR2 is LQKENI. The ends were cut back, 6 bases at V and 7 bases at J, with 10 bases in the middle. The CDR3 bases are TGTGCCAGCTCCCCTAATCGAAATGAGCAGTTCTTC. It codes for CASSPNRNEQFF.

The chain combines TRBV2 with TRBJ2-7; 7 bases line up with TRBD1. This CDR3 is built from 16 residues. With 1 base clipped from V and 2 bases from J, the junction kept 8 bases outside the gene matches. Germline lookup yields CDR1 SNHLY and CDR2 FYNNEI. CDR3 bases: TGTGCCAGCAGTGAAGGACCAGGCCAGGGGGCCTACGAGCAGTACTTC. Its translation: CASSEGPGQGAYEQYF.

This chain uses TRBV28 with TRBJ1-5; 9 bases align to TRBD1. The CDR3 covers 15 residues. CDR1 is MDHEN and CDR2 is SYDVKM in the germline V gene. After removal of 3 bases from V and 3 bases from J, the junction contained 3 bases not matched to a gene. The CDR3 sequence is CASSLNRGPNQPQHF. CDR3 nucleotides: TGTGCCAGCAGTTTGAACAGGGGGCCCAATCAGCCCCAGCATTTT. Full variable domain (outside the CDR3, taken from reference TRBV28 and TRBJ1-5): DVKVTQSSRYLVKRTGEKVFLECVQDMDHENMFWYRQDPGLGLRLIYFSYDVKMKEKGDIPEGYSVSREKKERFSLILESASTNQTSMYLCASSLNRGPNQPQHFGDGTRLSIL.

V gene TRBV23-1 combines with J gene TRBJ2-2; TRBD1 matches 9 bases. TRBV23-1 has ORF status, its function being uncertain. The trim removed 2 bases at V and 2 bases at J, leaving 12 bases unmatched. The CDR3 length is 19 residues. The CDR3 protein is CASSQPFGDRGLNTGELFF. The CDR3 region has the DNA TGCGCCAGCAGTCAACCCTTCGGCGACAGGGGGTTAAACACCGGGGAGCTGTTTTTT.

The chain couples TRBV7-3 to TRBJ2-7; a weak D match, TRBD2 (5 bases). V was shortened by 2 bases and J by 2 bases, with 13 bases between the two germline ends. CDR1 and CDR2 from the germline V gene are SGHTA and FQGTGA. The CDR3 covers 15 residues. The CDR3 here is CASSLGPGTAYEQYF. CDR3 sequence (DNA): TGTGCCAGCAGCTTAGGTCCGGGAACCGCCTACGAGCAGTACTTC.

The CDR3 reads CASSQVQWGGDYNEQFF. For the CDR3, the DNA is TGCGCCAGCAGCCAAGTGCAGTGGGGCGGGGACTACAATGAGCAGTTCTTC. The chain recombines TRBV4-1 with TRBJ2-1; tentatively, D is TRBD2 (6 bases). The CDR3 extends over 17 amino acids. The V gene's germline CDR1 is MGHRA and CDR2 YSYEKL. V lost 1 base, J lost 3 bases, and 16 bases lay in between.

V and J are TRBV29-1 and TRBJ1-5; possibly TRBD1 for D (6 bases). Germline CDR1 SQVTM, CDR2 ANQGSEA. V lost 5 bases, J lost 2 bases, and 7 bases lay in between. This CDR3 is built from 12 residues. The CDR3, as DNA: TGCAGCGTTCGACAGGGCAATCAGCCCCAGCATTTT. Translating it yields CSVRQGNQPQHF. The full variable domain, its missing parts supplied by reference TRBV29-1 and TRBJ1-5, is SAVISQKPSRDICQRGTSLTIQCQVDSQVTMMFWYRQQPGQSLTLIATANQGSEATYESGFVIDKFPISRPNLTFSTLTVSNMSPEDSSIYLCSVRQGNQPQHFGDGTRLSIL.

This rearrangement joins TRBV19 to TRBJ2-7; D is possibly TRBD2 (5 bases). The CDR3 length is 14 residues. Germline CDR1 is LNHDA and CDR2 is SQIVND (reference sequence). V lost 1 base and J 2 bases, leaving 9 bases between the germline ends. The CDR3 DNA sequence: TGTGCCAGTAGTATAGGATCCGGGACCTACGAGCAGTACTTC. Translated: CASSIGSGTYEQYF.

The rearrangement links TRBV7-2 to TRBJ1-4; D possibly corresponds to TRBD1 (6 bases). This CDR3 has 14 amino acids. Germline V gives CDR1 SGHTA, CDR2 FQGNSA. The V end was cut by 5 bases, the J end by 8 bases, with 15 bases between. CDR3 sequence reads: CASSTDRWSEKLFF. The CDR3, as DNA: TGTGCCAGCAGCACAGACAGGTGGTCCGAAAAACTGTTTTTT.

The V call is TRBV9, the J call TRBJ2-5; D is undetermined. In germline, CDR1 is SGDLS, CDR2 YYNGEE. Between the trimmed V and J ends, which lost 3 bases and 3 bases, there was a span of 3 bases. The CDR3 contains 11 residues. The CDR3 protein is CASSAEETQYF. CDR3 sequence (DNA): TGTGCCAGCAGCGCGGAAGAGACCCAGTACTTC.

The chain couples TRBV27 to TRBJ2-7; 8 nucleotides agree with TRBD2. This CDR3 has 16 amino acids. Per the germline V gene, CDR1 is MNHEY and CDR2 is SMNVEV (reference sequence). The J segment lost 4 bases and the V segment lost 6 bases, leaving 14 bases of the junction unmatched. The CDR3 loop reads CASRTSGAGETYEQYF. CDR3 in DNA: TGTGCCAGCAGAACTTCGGGAGCGGGGGAAACATACGAGCAGTACTTC.

The rearrangement links TRBV19 to TRBJ1-6; D may be TRBD1 (5 bases). V was cut by 5 bases and J by 7 bases, with 15 bases left in between. The length of the CDR3 is 15 residues. Germline CDR1 and CDR2: LNHDA and SQIVND (reference sequence). In DNA, the CDR3 is TGTGCCAGTAGTCTCCAATGGCAGGGAAATTCACCCCTCCACTTT. Translation: CASSLQWQGNSPLHF.

In this sample, this clone turned up a few times. The chain has TRBV7-9 and TRBJ1-3; D gene uncertain. Germline V lookup: CDR1 SEHNR, CDR2 FQNEAQ (reference sequence). V gave up 4 bases and J gave up 4 bases, with 2 bases separating them. The CDR3 runs to 11 residues. The CDR3 DNA is TGTGCCAGCAGCTCAGGAAACACCATATATTTT. Residues: CASSSGNTIYF.

The chain couples TRBV7-2 to TRBJ1-2; D may be TRBD1 (5 bases). This CDR3 is built from 15 residues. Trimming cost V 10 bases and J 5 bases, with 23 bases left between them. The germline V gene encodes CDR1 SGHTA and CDR2 FQGNSA. The CDR3 loop is CATSPYPAGTYGYTF. Written as DNA, the CDR3 is TGTGCCACCTCACCATATCCAGCAGGGACTTATGGCTACACCTTC.

The rearrangement links TRBV7-3 to TRBJ2-3, with 13 nucleotides matching TRBD2. Losses at the gene ends were 3 bases for V and 1 base for J; bases not matched to a gene: 10. Germline V gives CDR1 SGHTA, CDR2 FQGTGA. CDR3 length: 19 amino acids. CDR3 bases: TGTGCCAGCAGCTTGGAAGGACTAGCGGGGGTTACGGGCACAGATACGCAGTATTTT. Translated, it gives CASSLEGLAGVTGTDTQYF.

The chain combines TRBV7-3 with TRBJ2-5; 9 nucleotides line up with TRBD2. The CDR3 contains 17 residues. Unmatched junction bases numbered 12, after V lost 2 bases and J lost 5 bases. The germline V gene has CDR1 SGHTA and CDR2 FQGTGA. This CDR3 is CASSLGGASGERETQYF. In nucleotides, the CDR3 is TGTGCCAGCAGCTTAGGGGGGGCTAGCGGGGAGCGTGAGACCCAGTACTTC.

The V gene is TRBV5-4, the J gene TRBJ2-3; no clear D. Germline V CDR1 and CDR2: SGHNT, YYREEE (reference sequence). The V end was cut by 0 bases, the J end by 1 base, with 3 bases between. CDR3 length equals 13 residues. The chain's CDR3 is CASSLVGTDTQYF. CDR3 bases: TGTGCCAGCAGCTTGGTCGGCACAGATACGCAGTATTTT.

The chain links TRBV7-3 to TRBJ1-1; D is possibly TRBD1 (5 bases). The ends were cut back, 4 bases at V and 4 bases at J, with 16 bases in the middle. The germline CDR1 and CDR2 sequences are SGHTA and FQGTGA. The CDR3 sequence is 15 residues long. CDR3 residues: CASSSQGGQSTEAFF. CDR3 nucleotides: TGTGCCAGCAGCTCCCAGGGAGGGCAGAGCACTGAAGCTTTCTTT. The whole variable domain, remainder taken from reference TRBV7-3 and TRBJ1-1, is GAGVSQTPSNKVTEKGKYVELRCDPISGHTALYWYRQSLGQGPEFLIYFQGTGAADDSGLPNDRFFAVRPEGSVSTLKIQRTERGDSAVYLCASSSQGGQSTEAFFGQGTRLTVV.

The chain has TRBV9 and TRBJ2-3; 8 nucleotides match TRBD2. From germline, CDR1 is SGDLS and CDR2 YYNGEE. The CDR3 extends over 16 amino acids. With V trimmed by 0 bases and J by 1 base, 4 bases remained unmatched. As DNA, the CDR3 is TGTGCCAGCAGCGTAGGTAGCGGGGTAGGCACAGATACGCAGTATTTT. It codes for CASSVGSGVGTDTQYF.

CDR3 protein: CASQTSGGTDTQYF. The CDR3 DNA sequence: TGTGCCAGTCAGACTAGCGGGGGAACAGATACGCAGTATTTT. J is TRBJ2-3 and V is TRBV6-5, with 12 bases matching TRBD2. The CDR3 runs to 14 residues. Germline V lookup: CDR1 MNHEY, CDR2 SVGAGI. Unmatched junction bases numbered 4, after V lost 9 bases and J lost 3 bases.

The gene calls are TRBV9 and TRBJ2-7, with 10 positions matching TRBD2. Germline trimming cut 3 bases from V and 2 bases from J; bases unmatched to any gene: 5. This CDR3 spans 15 amino acids. The germline gives CDR1 SGDLS, CDR2 YYNGEE. The CDR3 spells CASSATSGTTYEQYF. In nucleotides, the CDR3 is TGTGCCAGCAGCGCCACTAGCGGGACCACCTACGAGCAGTACTTC.

This sequence joins TRBV19 and TRBJ2-4, with 7 bases lining up with TRBD2. Trimming cost V 4 bases and J 9 bases; bases outside gene matches: 6. The germline V gene encodes CDR1 LNHDA and CDR2 SQIVND (reference sequence). CDR3 size: 13 residues. CDR3 residues: CASSSGGDGIQYF. The CDR3 nucleotides are TGTGCCAGTAGTAGCGGGGGTGATGGCATTCAGTACTTC.